The sequence of this T cell receptor (beta chain) was determined in a study of neurological immune-mediated disorders. General study points: HTLV-1-associated myelopathy ranked highest for TCR clonal expansion and multiple sclerosis lowest, beneath healthy controls. One related-CDR3 cluster, identified by phylogenetic grouping, held the repertoires of 18 of 34 multiple sclerosis patients and was a possible signature.

In this sample, this clonotype turned up many times. Antigen specificity is unknown. The cDNA was generated through 5'RACE incorporating 10-nucleotide random UMIs. Every sequencing run generated over 160 million TCR-beta sequences from 15-18 subjects. Each CDR3 protein is one row after TCRdb ran MiXCR on the 5' RACE reads. This table holds 50,000 or so distinct CDR3 sequences, around 4% found once. CDR1 is SQVTM, CDR2 ANQGSEA, per germline. Germline trimming cut 7 bases from V and 8 bases from J; bases unmatched to any gene: 3. The CDR3 runs to 12 residues. This TCR was recovered from a man aged 55 to 70 with multiple sclerosis. Sequences were obtained from PBMCs. V usage is TRBV29-1 and J usage is TRBJ2-1; 12 positions agree with TRBD2. The CDR3 DNA reads TGCAGCGCCCTAGCGGGAGGGTATGAGCAGTTCTTC. As protein: CSALAGGYEQFF.